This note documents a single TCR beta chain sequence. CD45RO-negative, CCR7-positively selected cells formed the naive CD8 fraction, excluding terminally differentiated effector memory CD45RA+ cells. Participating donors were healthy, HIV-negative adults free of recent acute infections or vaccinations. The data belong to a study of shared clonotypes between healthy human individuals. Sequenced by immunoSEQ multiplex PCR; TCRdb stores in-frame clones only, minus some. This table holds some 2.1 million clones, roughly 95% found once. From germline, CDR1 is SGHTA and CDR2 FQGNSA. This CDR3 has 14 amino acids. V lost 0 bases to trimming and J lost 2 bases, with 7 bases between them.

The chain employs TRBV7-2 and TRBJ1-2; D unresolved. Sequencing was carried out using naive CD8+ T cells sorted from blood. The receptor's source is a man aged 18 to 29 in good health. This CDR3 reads CASSLAAENYGYTF. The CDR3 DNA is TGTGCCAGCAGCTTAGCCGCGGAGAACTATGGCTACACCTTC.